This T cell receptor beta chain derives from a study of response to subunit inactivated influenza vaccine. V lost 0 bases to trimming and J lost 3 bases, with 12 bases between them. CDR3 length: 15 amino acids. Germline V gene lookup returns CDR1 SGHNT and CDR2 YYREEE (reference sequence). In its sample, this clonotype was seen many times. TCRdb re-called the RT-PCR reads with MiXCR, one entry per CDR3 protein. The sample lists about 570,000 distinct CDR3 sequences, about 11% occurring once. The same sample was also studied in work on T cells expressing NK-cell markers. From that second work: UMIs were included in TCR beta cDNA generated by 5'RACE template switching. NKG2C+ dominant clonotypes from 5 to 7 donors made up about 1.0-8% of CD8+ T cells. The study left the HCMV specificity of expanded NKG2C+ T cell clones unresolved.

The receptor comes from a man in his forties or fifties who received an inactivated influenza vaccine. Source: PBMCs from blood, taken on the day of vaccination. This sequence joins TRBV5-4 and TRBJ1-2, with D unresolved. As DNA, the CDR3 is TGTGCCAGCAGCTTGGCACGGGGTGTCGACTATGGCTACACCTTC. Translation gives CASSLARGVDYGYTF. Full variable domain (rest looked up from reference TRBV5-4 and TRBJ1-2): ETGVTQSPTHLIKTRGQQVTLRCSSQSGHNTVSWYQQALGQGPQFIFQYYREEENGRGNFPPRFSGLQFPNYSSELNVNALELDDSALYLCASSLARGVDYGYTFGSGTRLTVV.